This T cell receptor (beta chain) was documented in a study of T cells in Graves' hyperthyroidism and ophthalmopathy. Whole-study results and caveats: Blood samples included most of the expanded thyroid clonotypes exceeding 0.001.

CDR1 is SGHNT and CDR2 is YENEEA in the germline V gene. Between the trimmed V and J ends, which lost 5 bases and 5 bases, there was a span of 17 bases. The CDR3 covers 15 residues. In this sample, this clonotype turned up many times. No antigen is known for it. Ophthalmopathy cases met thresholds of Clinical Activity Score at least 3, NOSPECS grade at least 4 and duration under 3 months. PBMCs stemmed from around 10 ml fresh peripheral blood. RNA transcripts served as the template for amplifying TCR beta CDR3 regions. Carried out on the TCR CDR3, a first-round RT-PCR used the HTBI primer set. TCRdb fed the multiplex PCR reads into MiXCR, producing one record per CDR3 protein. In the table there are fewer than 500,000 distinct CDR3 sequences, more than 12% of which are singletons.

The chain is built from TRBV11-3 and TRBJ2-3, with D possibly called TRBD1 or TRBD2 (6 bases each). Source material: blood. The sequence was collected from a woman aged 25 to 45 with Graves' ophthalmopathy. The DNA of the CDR3 is TGTGCCAGCAGCCCACAAAAGGGGGGCAGAGATACGCAGTATTTT. Amino acid sequence: CASSPQKGGRDTQYF.